This T cell receptor (beta chain) came from a study of regulatory T cells in long-lasting Graves disease. In its sample, this clonotype was seen many times. Time point of the sample: newly diagnosed GD, antithyroid drugs for less than 3 months. PBMC RNA served as the TCR library source. Graves' disease diagnosis relied on American Thyroid Association guidelines. The length of the CDR3 is 15 residues. V was pared by 0 bases and J by 4 bases, with 7 bases between. CDR1 is MGHRA, CDR2 YSYEKL, per germline. In building TCR beta libraries, iRepertoire HTBI primers were used together with Arm-PCR of CDR3 regions. TCRdb fed the multiplex PCR reads into MiXCR, producing one record per CDR3 protein. The sample records hundreds of thousands of distinct CDR3 sequences, around 12% being singletons. The data also belong to a second study, concerning T cells in Graves' hyperthyroidism and ophthalmopathy.

Sequenced here: peripheral blood mononuclear cells (PBMCs), sampled at new diagnosis, from a patient treated with antithyroid drugs. The V call is TRBV4-1, the J call TRBJ1-6, with D hard to call. This receptor was identified in a woman aged 25 to 39 with Graves disease. CDR3 amino acids: CASSQDKMYNSPLHF. In nucleotides, the CDR3 is TGCGCCAGCAGCCAAGATAAAATGTATAATTCACCCCTCCACTTT.